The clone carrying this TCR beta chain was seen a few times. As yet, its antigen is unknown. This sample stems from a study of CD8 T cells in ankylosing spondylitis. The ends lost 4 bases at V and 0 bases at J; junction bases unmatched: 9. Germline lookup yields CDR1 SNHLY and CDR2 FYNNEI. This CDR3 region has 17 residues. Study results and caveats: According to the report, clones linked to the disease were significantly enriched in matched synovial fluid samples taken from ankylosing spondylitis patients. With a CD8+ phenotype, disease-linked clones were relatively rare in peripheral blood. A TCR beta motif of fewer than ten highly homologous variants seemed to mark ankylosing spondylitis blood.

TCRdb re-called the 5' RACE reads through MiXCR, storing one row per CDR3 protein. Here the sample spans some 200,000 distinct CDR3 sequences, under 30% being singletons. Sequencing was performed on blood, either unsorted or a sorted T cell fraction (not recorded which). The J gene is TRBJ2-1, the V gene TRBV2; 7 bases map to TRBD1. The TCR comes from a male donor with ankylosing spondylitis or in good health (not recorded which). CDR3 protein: CASSVRFNRGSYNEQFF. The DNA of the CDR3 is TGTGCCAGCAGTGTGAGGTTCAACAGGGGCTCCTACAATGAGCAGTTCTTC.